Below, 4 T cell receptor beta chains from the same sample are listed, as sequenced in a study of blood T cell repertoires in COVID-19. The data were produced by immunoSEQ multiplex PCR, yet TCRdb's version contains in-frame clones alone and is incomplete. The sample includes some 76,000 clones, roughly nine tenths of them seen just once. The sequencing input was peripheral blood. The receptors shown here come from a man older than 75 in a cohort sampled during active COVID-19.

The chain combines TRBV5-1 with TRBJ2-2, with D maybe TRBD1 (5 bases). The CDR3 is 14 residues long. Trimming pared 4 bases from V and 2 bases from J, leaving 9 bases between. Per germline, CDR1 SGHRS and CDR2 YFSETQ. The CDR3 reads CASSTDRNTGELFF. The CDR3 DNA sequence: TGCGCCAGCAGCACCGACAGAAACACCGGGGAGCTGTTTTTT.

The chain links TRBV2 to TRBJ1-3; TRBD1 matches at 9 bases. This CDR3 region has 14 residues. CDR1 is SNHLY and CDR2 is FYNNEI in the germline V gene. Trimming at V came to 8 bases and at J to 5 bases, leaving 7 bases not matched to a gene. The CDR3 spells CASGPGQGRNTIYF. DNA of the CDR3: TGTGCCAGCGGTCCGGGACAGGGACGAAACACCATATATTTT.

The rearrangement joins TRBV15 to TRBJ2-1, with D uncertain. The V gene lost 3 bases and the J gene lost 2 bases, with 11 bases spanning the gap. Germline CDR1 is LNHNV and CDR2 is YYDKDF (reference sequence). The CDR3 runs to 15 residues. The CDR3 nucleotides are TGTGCCACCAGCAGTGCGCTATTGGCCTACAATGAGCAGTTCTTC. This codes for CATSSALLAYNEQFF.

The chain is built from TRBV12-3 or TRBV12-4 and TRBJ1-1; TRBD1 agrees at 9 bases. J gave up 11 bases and V 5 bases, and 6 bases lay outside the gene matches. The CDR3 is made up of 12 amino acids. The CDR3 protein is CASSTRTGAAFF. CDR3 nucleotides: TGTGCCAGCAGTACACGGACAGGGGCCGCTTTCTTT.